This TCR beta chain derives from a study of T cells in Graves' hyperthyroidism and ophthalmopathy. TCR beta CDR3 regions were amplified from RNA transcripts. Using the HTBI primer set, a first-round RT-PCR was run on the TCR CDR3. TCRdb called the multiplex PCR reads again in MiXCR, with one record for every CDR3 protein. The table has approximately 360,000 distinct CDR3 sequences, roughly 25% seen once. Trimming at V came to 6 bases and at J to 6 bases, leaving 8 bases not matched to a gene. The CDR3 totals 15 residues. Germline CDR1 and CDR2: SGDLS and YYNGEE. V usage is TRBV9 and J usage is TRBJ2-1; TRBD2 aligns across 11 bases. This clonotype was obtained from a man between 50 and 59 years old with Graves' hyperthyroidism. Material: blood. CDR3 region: CASNSGRAGGNEQFF. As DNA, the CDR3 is TGTGCCAGCAATAGCGGGAGGGCCGGAGGCAATGAGCAGTTCTTC. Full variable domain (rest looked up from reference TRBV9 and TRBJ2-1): DSGVTQTPKHLITATGQRVTLRCSPRSGDLSVYWYQQSLDQGLQFLIQYYNGEERAKGNILERFSAQQFPDLHSELNLSSLELGDSALYFCASNSGRAGGNEQFFGPGTRLTVL.